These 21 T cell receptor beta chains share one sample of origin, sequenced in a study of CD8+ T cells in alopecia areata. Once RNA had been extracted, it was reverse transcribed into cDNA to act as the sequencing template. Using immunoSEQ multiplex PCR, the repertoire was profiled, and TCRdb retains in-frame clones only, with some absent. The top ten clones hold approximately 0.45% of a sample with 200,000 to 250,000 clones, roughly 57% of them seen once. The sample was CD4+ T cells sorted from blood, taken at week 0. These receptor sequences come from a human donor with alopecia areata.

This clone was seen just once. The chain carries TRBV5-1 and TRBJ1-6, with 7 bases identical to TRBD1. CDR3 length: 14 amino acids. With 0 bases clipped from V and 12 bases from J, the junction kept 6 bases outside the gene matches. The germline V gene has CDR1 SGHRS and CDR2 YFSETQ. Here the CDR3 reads CASSLAGQGEPLHF. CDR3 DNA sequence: TGCGCCAGCAGCTTGGCCGGGCAGGGGGAACCCCTCCACTTT.

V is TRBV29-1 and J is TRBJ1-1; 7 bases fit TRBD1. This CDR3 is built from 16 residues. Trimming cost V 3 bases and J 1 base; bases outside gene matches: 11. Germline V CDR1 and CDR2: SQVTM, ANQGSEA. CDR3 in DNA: TGCAGCGTTGAGTCCCCTCGGTACAGGGGGAACACTGAAGCTTTCTTT. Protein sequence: CSVESPRYRGNTEAFF.

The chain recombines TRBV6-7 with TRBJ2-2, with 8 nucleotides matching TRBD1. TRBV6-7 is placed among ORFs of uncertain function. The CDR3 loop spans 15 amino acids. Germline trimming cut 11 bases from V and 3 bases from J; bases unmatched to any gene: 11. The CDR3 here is CAGEWTGSDTGELFF. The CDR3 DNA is TGTGCCGGCGAATGGACAGGGTCGGACACCGGGGAGCTGTTTTTT.

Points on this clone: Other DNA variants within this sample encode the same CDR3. The CDR3: CAWSVPGELFF. CDR3 DNA sequence: TGTGCCTGGAGTGTTCCCGGGGAGCTGTTTTTT. The chain couples TRBV30 to TRBJ2-2, with D unclear. Trimming took 0 bases from V and 6 from J, leaving 2 bases between them. Looked up from germline, CDR1 is GTSNPN and CDR2 is SVGIG (reference sequence). CDR3 length: 11 residues.

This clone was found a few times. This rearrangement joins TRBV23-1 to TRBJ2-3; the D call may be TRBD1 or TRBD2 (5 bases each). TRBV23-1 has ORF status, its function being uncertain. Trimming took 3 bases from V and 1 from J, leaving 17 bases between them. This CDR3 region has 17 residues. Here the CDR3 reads CASSQPPGGEGTDTQYF. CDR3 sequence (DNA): TGCGCCAGCAGTCAGCCCCCTGGGGGAGAAGGCACAGATACGCAGTATTTT.

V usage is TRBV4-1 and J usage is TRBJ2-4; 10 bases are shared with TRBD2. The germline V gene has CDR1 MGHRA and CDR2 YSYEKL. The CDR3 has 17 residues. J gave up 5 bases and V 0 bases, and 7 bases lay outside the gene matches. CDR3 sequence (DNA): TGCGCCAGCAGCCAAGATACAGCGGGGGGGCCCCAAAACATTCAGTACTTC. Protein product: CASSQDTAGGPQNIQYF.

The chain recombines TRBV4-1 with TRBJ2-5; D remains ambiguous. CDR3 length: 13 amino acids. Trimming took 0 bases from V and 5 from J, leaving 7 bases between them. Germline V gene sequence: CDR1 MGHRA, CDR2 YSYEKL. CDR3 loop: CASSQETRETQYF. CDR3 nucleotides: TGCGCCAGCAGCCAAGAAACTCGGGAGACCCAGTACTTC.

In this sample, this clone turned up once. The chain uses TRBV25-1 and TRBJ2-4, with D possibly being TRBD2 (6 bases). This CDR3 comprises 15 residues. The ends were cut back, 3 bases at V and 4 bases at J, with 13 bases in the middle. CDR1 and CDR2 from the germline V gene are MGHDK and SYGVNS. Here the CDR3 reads CASSEGRDSKNIQYF. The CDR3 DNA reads TGTGCCAGCAGTGAGGGCCGGGACTCGAAAAACATTCAGTACTTC.

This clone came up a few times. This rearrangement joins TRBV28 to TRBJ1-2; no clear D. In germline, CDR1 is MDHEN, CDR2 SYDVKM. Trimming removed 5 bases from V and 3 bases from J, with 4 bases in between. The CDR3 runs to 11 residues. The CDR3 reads CASSGYYGYTF. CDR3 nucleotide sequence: TGTGCCAGCAGTGGCTACTATGGCTACACCTTC.

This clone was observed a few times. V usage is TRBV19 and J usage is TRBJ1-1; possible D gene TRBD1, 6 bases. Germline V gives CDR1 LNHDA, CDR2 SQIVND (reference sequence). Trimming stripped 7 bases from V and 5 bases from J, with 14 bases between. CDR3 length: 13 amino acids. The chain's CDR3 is CASTRGPATEAFF. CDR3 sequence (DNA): TGTGCCAGTACCAGGGGCCCTGCGACTGAAGCTTTCTTT.

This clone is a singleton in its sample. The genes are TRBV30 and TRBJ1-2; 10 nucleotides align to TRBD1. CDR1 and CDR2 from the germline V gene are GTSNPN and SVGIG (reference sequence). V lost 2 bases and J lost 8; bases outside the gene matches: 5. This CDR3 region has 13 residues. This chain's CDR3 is CAWSRGQGEGYTF. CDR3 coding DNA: TGTGCCTGGAGTCGCGGACAGGGGGAGGGCTACACCTTC.

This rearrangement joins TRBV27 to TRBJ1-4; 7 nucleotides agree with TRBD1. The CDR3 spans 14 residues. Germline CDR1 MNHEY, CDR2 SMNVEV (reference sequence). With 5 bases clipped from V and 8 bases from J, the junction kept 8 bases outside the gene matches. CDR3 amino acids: CASSTQGSGEKLFF. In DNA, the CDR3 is TGTGCCAGCAGTACACAGGGGTCCGGCGAAAAACTGTTTTTT.

CDR3 sequence reads: CASSMDRTNYGYTF. CDR3 nucleotides: TGTGCCAGTAGCATGGACAGGACGAACTATGGCTACACCTTC. The J gene is TRBJ1-2, the V gene TRBV19, with 7 bases that match TRBD1. The CDR3 covers 14 residues. Germline lookup yields CDR1 LNHDA and CDR2 SQIVND (reference sequence). The junction had 6 bases not matched to a gene; V was cut back by 6 bases and J by 2 bases.

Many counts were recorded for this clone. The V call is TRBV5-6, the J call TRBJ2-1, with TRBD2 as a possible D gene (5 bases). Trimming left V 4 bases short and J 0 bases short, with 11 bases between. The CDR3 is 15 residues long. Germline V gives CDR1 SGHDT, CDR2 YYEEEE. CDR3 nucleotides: TGTGCCAGCAGCCGGACTCCCAGCTCCTACAATGAGCAGTTCTTC. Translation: CASSRTPSSYNEQFF.

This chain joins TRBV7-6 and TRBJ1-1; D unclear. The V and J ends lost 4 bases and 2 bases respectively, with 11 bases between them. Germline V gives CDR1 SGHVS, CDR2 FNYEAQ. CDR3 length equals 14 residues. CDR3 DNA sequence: TGTGCCAGCAGCTCCCAGGAGATCAACACTGAAGCTTTCTTT. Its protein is CASSSQEINTEAFF.

The CDR3 spells CASSSKTGSNIQYF. For the CDR3, the DNA is TGTGCCAGCAGTTCGAAGACAGGATCGAACATTCAGTACTTC. This chain joins TRBV6-5 and TRBJ2-4, with a weak D call TRBD1 (6 bases). Germline V gene lookup returns CDR1 MNHEY and CDR2 SVGAGI. V lost 4 bases and J 7 bases, leaving 14 bases between the germline ends. CDR3 length equals 14 residues.

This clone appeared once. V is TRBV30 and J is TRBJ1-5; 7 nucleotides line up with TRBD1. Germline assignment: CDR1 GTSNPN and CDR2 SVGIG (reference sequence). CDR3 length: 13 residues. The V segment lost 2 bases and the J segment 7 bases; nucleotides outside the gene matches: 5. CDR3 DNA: TGTGCCTGGAGTTTAGGGGGCTTACAGCCCCAGCATTTT. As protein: CAWSLGGLQPQHF.

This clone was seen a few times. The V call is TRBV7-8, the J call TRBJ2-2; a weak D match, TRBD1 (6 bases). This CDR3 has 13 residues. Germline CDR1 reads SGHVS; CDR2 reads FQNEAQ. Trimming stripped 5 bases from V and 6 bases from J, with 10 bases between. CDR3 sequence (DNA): TGTGCCAGCAGCCTAGGGACACCCGGGGAGCTGTTTTTT. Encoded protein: CASSLGTPGELFF.

The CDR3 reads CATSRDSAGGNYEQYF. CDR3 coding DNA: TGTGCCACCAGCAGAGATTCGGCAGGGGGAAACTACGAGCAGTACTTC. This chain uses TRBV15 with TRBJ2-7; 7 bases are shared with TRBD1. With 0 bases clipped from V and 3 bases from J, the junction kept 8 bases outside the gene matches. The CDR3 totals 16 residues. CDR1 and CDR2 (germline): LNHNV, YYDKDF (reference sequence).

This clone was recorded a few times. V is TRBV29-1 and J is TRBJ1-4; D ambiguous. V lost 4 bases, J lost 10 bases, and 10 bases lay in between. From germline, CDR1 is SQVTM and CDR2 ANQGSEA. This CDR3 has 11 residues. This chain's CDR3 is CSVGGPGKLFF. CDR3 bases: TGCAGCGTTGGCGGCCCAGGAAAACTGTTTTTT.

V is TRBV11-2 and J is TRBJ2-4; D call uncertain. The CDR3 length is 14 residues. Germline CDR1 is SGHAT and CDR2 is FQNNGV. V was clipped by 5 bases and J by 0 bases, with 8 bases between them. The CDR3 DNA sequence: TGTGCCAGCAGCCATCCCGAAGCCAAAAACATTCAGTACTTC. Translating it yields CASSHPEAKNIQYF.